This T cell receptor (beta chain) was identified during a study of cytomegalovirus exposure and HLA in healthy donors. This clone occurred once. The antigen is not known. General study results and limits: Testing in vitro showed three CMV-associated chains specific for CMV antigens.

The PCR contained 60 Vbeta and 13 Jbeta primers. Sequencing used immunoSEQ multiplex PCR; TCRdb keeps in-frame clones, though not all of them. Of 60,000 or so clones listed, about 85% are singletons. The CDR3 has 15 residues. Germline CDR1 reads WSHSY; CDR2 reads SAAADI. Sequencing was performed on PBMCs. V usage is TRBV10-2 and J usage is TRBJ2-5; maybe TRBD2 (6 bases). The J call is uncertain, as TRBJ2-7 better fits the DNA end. The sequence was collected from a female donor in good health and CMV-seronegative. In nucleotides, the CDR3 is TGCGCCAGCAGTGAGTCGTGGGGGGAGGCCTACGAGCAGTACTTC. It yields the protein CASSESWGEAYEQYF.